These 20 T cell receptor beta chains came from one sample sequenced in a study of T-cell memory formation after mild COVID-19. MiXCR, run by TCRdb on the 5' RACE reads, gives a single entry per CDR3 protein. The profile covers around 160,000 distinct CDR3 sequences, with more than 9% appearing a single time and 3.8% taken by the ten largest. The sequencing input was PBMCs or a T cell subset sorted from them (not recorded which). The origin of the receptors is a man in his late teens or twenties who had mild COVID-19 (a few samples of this study predate the infection). Cell type and time point are not known.

V gene TRBV9 combines with J gene TRBJ2-2; no clear D. V was clipped by 7 bases and J by 0 bases, with 16 bases between them. Germline CDR1 and CDR2: SGDLS and YYNGEE. The CDR3 has 16 amino acids. The CDR3 reads CASGFLRQSNTGELFF. The CDR3, as DNA: TGTGCCAGCGGTTTTCTGCGGCAATCGAACACCGGGGAGCTGTTTTTT.

This clonotype has only a few counts. J is TRBJ2-1 and V is TRBV5-1; 12 positions match TRBD2. The CDR3 covers 16 residues. Germline V lookup: CDR1 SGHRS, CDR2 YFSETQ. V was clipped by 0 bases and J by 9 bases; unmatched bases: 7. CDR3 loop: CASSLGLAGGPVEQFF. CDR3 coding DNA: TGCGCCAGCAGCTTGGGGCTAGCGGGGGGGCCGGTTGAGCAGTTCTTC.

This clonotype was counted only a few times. The rearrangement links TRBV5-1 to TRBJ2-4; D is ambiguous. Germline CDR1 SGHRS, CDR2 YFSETQ. V was trimmed by 0 bases and J by 2 bases, leaving 12 bases between them. CDR3 length equals 16 residues. CDR3 in amino acids: CASSLDPKVSKNIQYF. The CDR3 nucleotides read TGCGCCAGCAGCTTGGACCCTAAAGTTTCCAAAAACATTCAGTACTTC.

This chain uses TRBV7-3 with TRBJ2-7; 7 bases fit TRBD2. The CDR3 runs 15 residues. Germline V gene sequence: CDR1 SGHTA, CDR2 FQGTGA. V lost 5 bases, J lost 0 bases, and 7 bases stayed unmatched. Here the CDR3 reads CASSVSGGTSYEQYF. The CDR3, as DNA: TGTGCCAGCAGCGTCTCGGGGGGAACCTCCTACGAGCAGTACTTC. The full variable domain, in which reference TRBV7-3 and TRBJ2-7 provide the parts outside the CDR3, is GAGVSQTPSNKVTEKGKYVELRCDPISGHTALYWYRQSLGQGPEFLIYFQGTGAADDSGLPNDRFFAVRPEGSVSTLKIQRTERGDSAVYLCASSVSGGTSYEQYFGPGTRLTVT.

This clonotype was counted only a few times. The chain combines TRBV2 with TRBJ2-7; 8 nucleotides line up with TRBD2. With 6 bases clipped from V and 6 bases from J, the junction kept 7 bases outside the gene matches. This CDR3 has 13 amino acids. Germline values: CDR1 SNHLY, CDR2 FYNNEI. CDR3 coding DNA: TGTGCCAGCAGGGGGACCGGGAGGGTCGAGCAGTACTTC. Translation gives CASRGTGRVEQYF. Supplemented by reference TRBV2 and TRBJ2-7, the full variable domain reads EPEVTQTPSHQVTQMGQEVILRCVPISNHLYFYWYRQILGQKVEFLVSFYNNEISEKSEIFDDQFSVERPDGSNFTLKIRSTKLEDSAMYFCASRGTGRVEQYFGPGTRLTVT.

This clonotype was detected ten times or more. This rearrangement joins TRBV12-3 or TRBV12-4 to TRBJ2-5; D is perhaps TRBD2 (7 bases). The V gene lost 4 bases and the J gene lost 8 bases, with 11 bases spanning the gap. The length of the CDR3 is 12 residues. Here the CDR3 reads CASSSGGPTQYF. CDR3 coding DNA: TGTGCCAGCAGTTCGGGGGGCCCTACCCAGTACTTC.

This clonotype was recorded at least ten times. The V gene is TRBV4-3, the J gene TRBJ2-5; 11 bases fit TRBD2. J was trimmed by 3 bases and V by 6 bases; bases with no gene match: 3. CDR1 is LGHNA, CDR2 YSLEER, per germline. CDR3 length: 14 residues. CDR3 coding DNA: TGCGCCAGCAGTCCGGGACTAGCGGAAGAGACCCAGTACTTC. Translated, it gives CASSPGLAEETQYF.

This clonotype was counted a few times. V usage is TRBV5-6 and J usage is TRBJ1-1; the match to TRBD1 covers 7 bases. With V trimmed by 4 bases and J by 4 bases, 10 bases remained unmatched. In germline, CDR1 is SGHDT, CDR2 YYEEEE. The CDR3 sequence is 15 residues long. For the CDR3, the DNA is TGTGCCAGCAGCCCGACTACCCGACAGGGCACTGAAGCTTTCTTT. This sequence encodes CASSPTTRQGTEAFF.

The V and J genes are TRBV27 and TRBJ1-1; TRBD1 matches 11 bases. The germline V gene encodes CDR1 MNHEY and CDR2 SMNVEV (reference sequence). The junction had 6 bases not matched to a gene; V was cut back by 1 base and J by 5 bases. The CDR3 sequence is 16 residues long. In DNA, the CDR3 is TGTGCCAGCAGTTTATTCCCCCGGGACAGGGGGACTGAAGCTTTCTTT. This gives the protein CASSLFPRDRGTEAFF.

This clonotype was seen a few times. The genes are TRBV23-1 and TRBJ2-5, with D unresolved. TRBV23-1 is labeled an ORF, and its function is uncertain. The CDR3 is 14 amino acids. The ends were cut back, 3 bases at V and 3 bases at J, with 11 bases in the middle. The CDR3 reads CASSQTRLEETQYF. The DNA for the CDR3 is TGCGCCAGCAGTCAGACCAGGCTAGAAGAGACCCAGTACTTC.

The gene calls are TRBV5-4 and TRBJ2-1, with D uncertain. The V gene lost 2 bases and the J gene lost 0 bases, with 9 bases spanning the gap. Germline-derived CDR1 and CDR2 are SGHNT and YYREEE (reference sequence). CDR3 length: 15 residues. The CDR3 protein is CASSLGPNSYNEQFF. The CDR3 DNA sequence: TGTGCCAGCAGCTTAGGGCCTAACTCCTACAATGAGCAGTTCTTC.

This chain joins TRBV30 and TRBJ2-7, with a possible D match to TRBD2 (5 bases). The CDR3 extends over 15 amino acids. Germline lookup yields CDR1 GTSNPN and CDR2 SVGIG (reference sequence). V lost 1 base and J lost 4, with 17 bases in between. The CDR3 sequence: CAWSALPSGRYEQYF. DNA of the CDR3: TGTGCCTGGAGTGCGCTCCCGAGCGGAAGATACGAGCAGTACTTC.

This clonotype was observed a few times. The chain combines TRBV7-2 with TRBJ2-3; D is unresolved. Trimming stripped 4 bases from V and 1 base from J, with 9 bases between. This CDR3 is 14 amino acids long. The germline CDR1 and CDR2 sequences are SGHTA and FQGNSA. The CDR3 DNA reads as TGTGCCAGCAGCTGGGCGGTTCGCACAGATACGCAGTATTTT. This sequence encodes CASSWAVRTDTQYF. The full variable domain, completed using reference TRBV7-2 and TRBJ2-3, is GAGVSQSPSNKVTEKGKDVELRCDPISGHTALYWYRQSLGQGLEFLIYFQGNSAPDKSGLPSDRFSAERTGGSVSTLTIQRTQQEDSAVYLCASSWAVRTDTQYFGPGTRLTVL.

In DNA, the CDR3 is TGTGCCACCACCAGGATACCCTTGGACGAGCAGTACGTC. Its protein is CATTRIPLDEQYV. The gene calls are TRBV24-1 and TRBJ2-7; unclear D gene. The V end was cut by 8 bases, the J end by 5 bases, with 15 bases between. Germline assignment: CDR1 KGHDR and CDR2 SFDVKD. This CDR3 is 13 amino acids long.

The table lists this clonotype with many counts. The gene calls are TRBV7-9 and TRBJ1-1, with 9 bases identical to TRBD1. CDR1 and CDR2 (germline): SEHNR, FQNEAQ (reference sequence). The junction had 4 bases not matched to a gene; V was cut back by 5 bases and J by 9 bases. CDR3 size: 12 residues. The DNA of the CDR3 is TGTGCCAGCAGCGCGACAGGGGGTAAAGCTTTCTTT. Translated, it gives CASSATGGKAFF.

J is TRBJ2-7 and V is TRBV15; D remains ambiguous. The CDR3 consists of 13 residues. Between the trimmed V and J ends, which lost 0 bases and 7 bases, there was a span of 10 bases. CDR1 and CDR2 (germline): LNHNV, YYDKDF (reference sequence). The CDR3 reads CATSRDRPSEQYV. In DNA form, the CDR3 reads TGTGCCACCAGCAGAGATCGCCCCAGTGAGCAGTACGTC.

J is TRBJ2-3 and V is TRBV5-1; 8 bases map to TRBD1. Unmatched junction bases numbered 8, after V lost 5 bases and J lost 0 bases. CDR1 and CDR2 (germline): SGHRS, YFSETQ. The length of the CDR3 is 16 residues. The CDR3, as DNA: TGCGCCAGCAGTCCGAGGACAGGGCCAAGCACAGATACGCAGTATTTT. This gives the protein CASSPRTGPSTDTQYF.

This clonotype turned up a few times. V usage is TRBV5-1 and J usage is TRBJ1-4; 10 nucleotides line up with TRBD1. Unmatched junction bases numbered 3, after V lost 3 bases and J lost 7 bases. Germline CDR1 is SGHRS and CDR2 is YFSETQ. The CDR3 is made up of 14 amino acids. The CDR3 nucleotides are TGCGCCAGCAGCTGGGGGACAGGGGCTGAAAAACTGTTTTTT. Translation gives CASSWGTGAEKLFF. The full variable domain, in which reference TRBV5-1 and TRBJ1-4 provide the parts outside the CDR3, is KAGVTQTPRYLIKTRGQQVTLSCSPISGHRSVSWYQQTPGQGLQFLFEYFSETQRNKGNFPGRFSGRQFSNSRSEMNVSTLELGDSALYLCASSWGTGAEKLFFGSGTQLSVL.

This clonotype was seen more than once but under ten times. The rearrangement joins TRBV29-1 to TRBJ2-1; D is unresolved. Trimming removed 4 bases from V and 8 bases from J, with 12 bases in between. This CDR3 spans 12 amino acids. Per the germline V gene, CDR1 is SQVTM and CDR2 is ANQGSEA. Written as DNA, the CDR3 is TGCAGCGTTGGGCCTCGGAGCGATGAGCAGTTCTTC. Its protein product is CSVGPRSDEQFF.

J is TRBJ2-7 and V is TRBV20-1; D gene unclear. The germline V gene has CDR1 DFQATT and CDR2 SNEGSKA (reference sequence). The V and J ends lost 0 bases and 7 bases respectively, with 13 bases between them. The length of the CDR3 is 13 residues. The DNA for the CDR3 is TGCAGTGCTAGAGATGGGCAGTCCTCAGAGCAGTACTTC. Translated: CSARDGQSSEQYF.